The source of this T cell receptor beta chain is a study of shared clonotypes between healthy human individuals. Overall study: The donors, a couple of women and a few men, were aged 18 to 49. Study-wide findings and caveats: In general, naive subsets displayed greater estimated richness than memory subsets did.

Per germline, CDR1 SNHLY and CDR2 FYNNEI. The V gene lost 1 base and the J gene lost 7 bases, with 13 bases spanning the gap. The CDR3 has 14 amino acids. Terminally differentiated effector memory CD45RA+ cells were left out of the naive CD8 fraction, which was CD45RO-negative and positively selected for CCR7. This clone occurred a few times. The antigen remains undetermined. Original processing notes: There were no quality scores in the junction-only immunoSEQ sequences, so filtering differed. Clones were read by immunoSEQ multiplex PCR, and TCRdb kept only the in-frame ones, dropping some. V, J and clone size are those of that table, while D and trimming were read from the DNA. The sample shows hundreds of thousands of clones, approximately 95% of them seen only once.

The sequenced sample was naive CD8+ T cells sorted from blood. The clonotype was recovered from a woman aged 30 to 39 in good health. The gene calls are TRBV2 and TRBJ1-2; possibly TRBD1 for D (6 bases). The CDR3 loop reads CASSEGGAGLGYTF. Here the CDR3 DNA reads TGTGCCAGCAGTGAAGGGGGGGCCGGACTTGGCTACACCTTC.